This T cell receptor beta chain was documented in a study of blood T cell repertoires in COVID-19. Study-wide context: Some COVID-19 samples were acute and others convalescent; all came from the United States, Italy and Spain. The cDNA or gDNA used as material had been derived from T cells, B-cell-depleted T cells, or PBMCs.

Authors' methods: For nucleated cells, counts were estimated from reference gene primer amplification. Only in-frame clones appear in the TCRdb table, and some are missing; sequencing was by immunoSEQ multiplex PCR. Clone size and V and J calls were adopted from that table, with D and trimming inferred from the DNA. The table has about 16,000 clones, 85% to 90% seen once. Germline V lookup: CDR1 SGHNT, CDR2 YYREEE (reference sequence). V trimming: 4 bases; J trimming: 9 bases; junction bases outside the gene matches: 12. This CDR3 region has 15 residues. This clone showed up just once. The TCR comes from a human donor in a cohort sampled during active COVID-19. Sequences were obtained from peripheral blood. The V call is TRBV5-4, the J call TRBJ2-1, with 8 bases aligning to TRBD2. DNA for the CDR3: TGTGCCAGCAGCGCGCCGGGACTAGTTGGGGGTGAGCAGTTCTTC. Amino acids: CASSAPGLVGGEQFF. The full variable domain, its missing parts supplied by reference TRBV5-4 and TRBJ2-1, is ETGVTQSPTHLIKTRGQQVTLRCSSQSGHNTVSWYQQALGQGPQFIFQYYREEENGRGNFPPRFSGLQFPNYSSELNVNALELDDSALYLCASSAPGLVGGEQFFGPGTRLTVL.